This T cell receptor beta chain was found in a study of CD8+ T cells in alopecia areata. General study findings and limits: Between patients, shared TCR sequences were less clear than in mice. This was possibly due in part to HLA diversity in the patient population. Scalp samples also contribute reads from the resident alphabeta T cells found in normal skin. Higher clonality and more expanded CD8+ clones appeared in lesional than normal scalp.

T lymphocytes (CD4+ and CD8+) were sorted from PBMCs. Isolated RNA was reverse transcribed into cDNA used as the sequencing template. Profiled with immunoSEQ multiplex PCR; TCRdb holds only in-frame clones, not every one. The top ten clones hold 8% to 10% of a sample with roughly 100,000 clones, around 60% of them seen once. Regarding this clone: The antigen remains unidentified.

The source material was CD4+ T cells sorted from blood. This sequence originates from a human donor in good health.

The CDR3 protein is CASSDSGGSSLHF. DNA for the CDR3: TGTGCCAGCAGTGACTCCGGTGGATCATCCCTCCACTTT. The rearrangement links TRBV6-4 to TRBJ1-6; no definite D call. The CDR3 extends over 13 amino acids. Germline V gene data show CDR1 as MRHNA and CDR2 as SNTAGT. V was shortened by 0 bases and J by 14 bases, with 11 bases between the two germline ends.